Each of the 32 T cell receptor beta chains below was sequenced from the same sample in a study of shared clonotypes between healthy human individuals. Only in-frame clones appear in the TCRdb table, and some are missing; sequencing was by immunoSEQ multiplex PCR. The sample holds 500,000 to 700,000 clones, roughly 95% seen once. Naive CD8 cells lacked CD45RO, underwent positive selection for CCR7 and left out terminally differentiated effector memory CD45RA+ cells. The sample consisted of naive CD8+ T cells sorted from blood. The source is a woman aged 25-40 years in good health.

V usage is TRBV2 and J usage is TRBJ1-1; 12 bases line up with TRBD1. Per the germline V gene, CDR1 is SNHLY and CDR2 is FYNNEI. V shed 2 bases and J 4 bases; nucleotides not matched to a gene: 8. CDR3 length: 17 amino acids. CDR3 residues: CASSEWVGDRGPTEAFF. DNA for the CDR3: TGTGCCAGCAGTGAATGGGTAGGGGACAGGGGGCCCACTGAAGCTTTCTTT.

The J gene is TRBJ2-3, the V gene TRBV13, with 7 bases that match TRBD2. With V trimmed by 4 bases and J by 2 bases, 3 bases remained unmatched. The CDR3 contains 14 residues. Germline CDR1 PRHDT, CDR2 FYEKMQ (reference sequence). For the CDR3, the DNA is TGTGCCAGCAGCTCAAGCGGGAACACAGATACGCAGTATTTT. It is translated as CASSSSGNTDTQYF.

The chain employs TRBV7-6 and TRBJ2-3, with D unclear. The CDR3 covers 13 residues. V gave up 1 base and J gave up 1 base, with 3 bases separating them. Per germline, CDR1 SGHVS and CDR2 FNYEAQ. The CDR3 is CASSLGRTDTQYF. In DNA, the CDR3 is TGTGCCAGCAGCTTAGGCCGCACAGATACGCAGTATTTT.

The V and J genes are TRBV28 and TRBJ1-5; 8 bases line up with TRBD1. CDR1 is MDHEN, CDR2 SYDVKM, per germline. V was clipped by 2 bases and J by 2 bases; unmatched bases: 8. The CDR3 is made up of 17 amino acids. This CDR3 is CASSLKTGETGNQPQHF. Here the CDR3 DNA reads TGTGCCAGCAGTTTAAAGACAGGGGAAACTGGCAATCAGCCCCAGCATTTT.

The rearrangement links TRBV27 to TRBJ2-5; the D is unclear. V dropped 5 bases and J dropped 1 base, with 8 bases sitting between them. This CDR3 region has 13 residues. Germline values: CDR1 MNHEY, CDR2 SMNVEV (reference sequence). CDR3 DNA sequence: TGTGCCAGCAGTCCTACCCTCCAAGAGACCCAGTACTTC. Translated: CASSPTLQETQYF.

V is TRBV11-2 and J is TRBJ2-1; the D is unclear. V was clipped by 6 bases and J by 5 bases, with 11 bases between them. Per germline, CDR1 SGHAT and CDR2 FQNNGV. The CDR3 contains 13 residues. CDR3 residues: CASSTPNNNEQFF. CDR3 bases: TGTGCCAGCAGTACCCCTAATAACAATGAGCAGTTCTTC.

The chain is built from TRBV7-9 and TRBJ1-1; 7 bases match TRBD1. The germline V gene has CDR1 SEHNR and CDR2 FQNEAQ (reference sequence). The CDR3 spans 17 residues. J gave up 3 bases and V 4 bases, and 14 bases lay outside the gene matches. CDR3 amino acids: CASSSPPGQTLHTEAFF. The CDR3 nucleotides read TGTGCCAGCAGCTCACCACCGGGACAGACTCTACACACTGAAGCTTTCTTT.

The rearrangement uses TRBV27 and TRBJ2-7, with D perhaps TRBD1 (5 bases). The V and J ends lost 3 bases and 3 bases respectively, with 12 bases between them. CDR3 length: 14 residues. Germline V gene lookup returns CDR1 MNHEY and CDR2 SMNVEV (reference sequence). The CDR3 coding sequence is TGTGCCAGCAGTTTGATTCAGGGTCACTACGAGCAGTACTTC. Translating it yields CASSLIQGHYEQYF.

This chain connects TRBV28 to TRBJ1-1, with no clear D. With 4 bases removed from V and 1 base from J, the gap between germline ends came to 13 bases. The CDR3 has 15 residues. In germline, CDR1 is MDHEN, CDR2 SYDVKM. The CDR3 spells CASSYPVTWNTEAFF. Here the CDR3 DNA reads TGTGCCAGCAGTTATCCGGTCACATGGAACACTGAAGCTTTCTTT.

V usage is TRBV5-6 and J usage is TRBJ1-1; 7 bases map to TRBD1. The germline V gene has CDR1 SGHDT and CDR2 YYEEEE. CDR3 length: 14 residues. Trimming removed 5 bases from V and 0 bases from J; junction bases left unmatched: 4. In DNA, the CDR3 is TGTGCCAGCAGAACGGGACAGATGAACACTGAAGCTTTCTTT. It encodes CASRTGQMNTEAFF.

The J gene is TRBJ2-7, the V gene TRBV10-2; no clear D. The CDR3 sequence is 16 residues long. Germline V CDR1 and CDR2: WSHSY, SAAADI. Trimming stripped 10 bases from V and 0 bases from J, with 22 bases between. CDR3 residues: CATSTPSGPDSYEQYF. In DNA, the CDR3 is TGCGCCACTAGTACTCCCTCTGGTCCGGACTCCTACGAGCAGTACTTC.

The J gene is TRBJ2-7, the V gene TRBV6-5, with D perhaps matching TRBD2 (6 bases). Trimming left V 3 bases short and J 5 bases short, with 20 bases between. Germline V gives CDR1 MNHEY, CDR2 SVGAGI. CDR3 size: 16 residues. In nucleotides, the CDR3 is TGTGCCAGCAGTTATCCAGTTAGCGGTACAACCCACGAGCAGTACTTC. It is translated as CASSYPVSGTTHEQYF.

The rearrangement uses TRBV4-2 and TRBJ2-3, with 9 positions matching TRBD2. CDR1 and CDR2 (germline): LGHNA, YNFKEQ. The CDR3 covers 16 residues. V shed 1 base and J 3 bases; nucleotides not matched to a gene: 5. This CDR3 reads CASSQVAGARTDTQYF. The CDR3, as DNA: TGTGCCAGCAGCCAAGTAGCGGGAGCTAGGACAGATACGCAGTATTTT.

The CDR3 coding sequence is TGTGCCAGCAGTTACAGGGGAAGTGGACAAGAGACCCAGTACTTC. Its protein is CASSYRGSGQETQYF. The rearrangement joins TRBV7-6 to TRBJ2-5; 7 bases line up with TRBD1. The V gene's germline CDR1 is SGHVS and CDR2 FNYEAQ. This CDR3 is built from 15 residues. With V trimmed by 6 bases and J by 2 bases, 9 bases remained unmatched.

J is TRBJ2-6 and V is TRBV19, with a possible D match to TRBD1 (6 bases). There are 14 residues in the CDR3. CDR1 is LNHDA and CDR2 is SQIVND in the germline V gene (reference sequence). V was cut by 6 bases and J by 4 bases, with 10 bases left in between. CDR3 coding DNA: TGTGCCAGTAGCAGCACAGGGGGGGCCAACGTCCTGACTTTC. Translated, it gives CASSSTGGANVLTF.

This chain connects TRBV5-4 to TRBJ2-7, with D possibly TRBD2 on 5 matching bases. Trimming shortened V by 0 bases and J by 1 base, and 14 bases separated the two germline ends. Germline CDR1 is SGHNT and CDR2 is YYREEE (reference sequence). This CDR3 has 16 residues. The CDR3 protein is CASSLALWEKSYEQYF. In DNA, the CDR3 is TGTGCCAGCAGCTTGGCCTTGTGGGAGAAGTCCTACGAGCAGTACTTC. The complete variable domain, with remaining parts taken from reference TRBV5-4 and TRBJ2-7, reads ETGVTQSPTHLIKTRGQQVTLRCSSQSGHNTVSWYQQALGQGPQFIFQYYREEENGRGNFPPRFSGLQFPNYSSELNVNALELDDSALYLCASSLALWEKSYEQYFGPGTRLTVT.

The genes are TRBV27 and TRBJ2-7, with D maybe TRBD1 (6 bases). In germline, CDR1 is MNHEY, CDR2 SMNVEV (reference sequence). The CDR3 contains 15 residues. Trimming removed 5 bases at V and 0 bases at J, with 14 bases between. This chain's CDR3 is CASSQDQGSSYEQYF. CDR3 bases: TGTGCCAGCAGTCAAGACCAGGGGTCCTCCTACGAGCAGTACTTC.

The chain couples TRBV10-3 to TRBJ2-3, with D possibly called TRBD1 or TRBD2 (6 bases each). CDR3 length: 16 residues. V was cut by 4 bases and J by 2 bases, with 16 bases left in between. Germline-derived CDR1 and CDR2 are ENHRY and SYGVKD. In nucleotides, the CDR3 is TGTGCCATCAGTGGCGGGACAAAGGCCGACACAGATACGCAGTATTTT. This sequence encodes CAISGGTKADTDTQYF.

The chain uses TRBV5-6 and TRBJ1-2; D perhaps matches TRBD1 (5 bases). Trimming took off 4 bases at V and 6 bases at J, with 19 bases between the two ends. Per germline, CDR1 SGHDT and CDR2 YYEEEE. The CDR3 length is 15 residues. The CDR3 sequence is CASSHSPRDGHGYTF. The CDR3 DNA reads as TGTGCCAGCAGCCACAGTCCCCGGGACGGACATGGCTACACCTTC.

This chain joins TRBV13 and TRBJ2-1; D could derive from TRBD1 or TRBD2 (6 bases each). This CDR3 has 13 residues. Trimming shortened V by 8 bases and J by 3 bases, and 11 bases separated the two germline ends. In germline, CDR1 is PRHDT, CDR2 FYEKMQ (reference sequence). The CDR3 sequence is CASRGGNYNEQFF. CDR3 sequence (DNA): TGTGCCAGCCGAGGGGGGAACTACAATGAGCAGTTCTTC.

The rearrangement uses TRBV5-1 and TRBJ1-4, with TRBD1 matching over 8 bases. The length of the CDR3 is 15 residues. Trimming removed 5 bases from V and 4 bases from J; junction bases left unmatched: 7. Germline V lookup: CDR1 SGHRS, CDR2 YFSETQ. CDR3 sequence reads: CASSHGQGSNEKLFF. The CDR3, as DNA: TGCGCCAGCAGTCACGGACAGGGAAGTAATGAAAAACTGTTTTTT.

The chain is built from TRBV9 and TRBJ2-5, with D hard to call. Germline-derived CDR1 and CDR2 are SGDLS and YYNGEE. This CDR3 is 14 amino acids long. V dropped 3 bases and J dropped 4 bases, with 13 bases sitting between them. The CDR3 nucleotides read TGTGCCAGCAGCGATGACTTTTCCGCAGAGACCCAGTACTTC. Encoded protein: CASSDDFSAETQYF.

The chain carries TRBV5-4 and TRBJ2-2; possibly TRBD2 for D (6 bases). V lost 4 bases and J lost 2, with 12 bases in between. The CDR3 is 15 amino acids. Germline V gives CDR1 SGHNT, CDR2 YYREEE (reference sequence). The CDR3 sequence is CASSPVGGNTGELFF. The CDR3 nucleotides are TGTGCCAGCAGCCCCGTGGGGGGAAACACCGGGGAGCTGTTTTTT.

V usage is TRBV25-1 and J usage is TRBJ2-7; D is perhaps TRBD1 (5 bases). Trimming pared 6 bases from V and 3 bases from J, leaving 21 bases between. This CDR3 has 16 residues. Per germline, CDR1 MGHDK and CDR2 SYGVNS. This chain's CDR3 is CASSPLRATVRYEQYF. CDR3 DNA: TGTGCCAGCAGCCCTCTCAGGGCGACCGTTCGCTACGAGCAGTACTTC.

The genes are TRBV7-9 and TRBJ1-3; D not resolved. Trimming removed 5 bases from V and 1 base from J, with 12 bases in between. The CDR3 sequence is 15 residues long. Germline V gene data show CDR1 as SEHNR and CDR2 as FQNEAQ (reference sequence). The CDR3 here is CASSRRTDSGNTIYF. Here the CDR3 DNA reads TGTGCCAGCAGCCGACGGACGGATTCTGGAAACACCATATATTTT.

The chain has TRBV4-1 and TRBJ2-1; D is uncertain. V was trimmed by 3 bases and J by 3 bases, leaving 9 bases between them. This CDR3 comprises 14 residues. Looked up from germline, CDR1 is MGHRA and CDR2 is YSYEKL. CDR3: CASSQRRSYNEQFF. The CDR3 DNA reads as TGCGCCAGCAGCCAGCGACGGAGCTACAATGAGCAGTTCTTC.

The chain joins TRBV5-6 to TRBJ1-5; D gene ambiguous. V was pared by 4 bases and J by 0 bases, with 8 bases between. This CDR3 is 14 amino acids long. Germline V gene lookup returns CDR1 SGHDT and CDR2 YYEEEE. The DNA of the CDR3 is TGTGCCAGCAGCCCGGGAGATAGCAATCAGCCCCAGCATTTT. Translated: CASSPGDSNQPQHF.

V is TRBV18 and J is TRBJ1-3; maybe TRBD1 (5 bases). The V end was cut by 0 bases, the J end by 0 bases, with 9 bases between. Germline V gene lookup returns CDR1 KGHSH and CDR2 LQKENI. This CDR3 spans 16 amino acids. The CDR3 sequence: CASSPPSRDSGNTIYF. The DNA of the CDR3 is TGTGCCAGCTCACCACCGTCCAGGGACTCTGGAAACACCATATATTTT. Complete variable domain (other parts from reference TRBV18 and TRBJ1-3): NAGVMQNPRHLVRRRGQEARLRCSPMKGHSHVYWYRQLPEEGLKFMVYLQKENIIDESGMPKERFSAEFPKEGPSILRIQQVVRGDSAAYFCASSPPSRDSGNTIYFGEGSWLTVV.

The rearrangement joins TRBV27 to TRBJ2-7; TRBD1 agrees at 8 bases. The CDR3 contains 14 residues. The germline gives CDR1 MNHEY, CDR2 SMNVEV (reference sequence). V was clipped by 6 bases and J by 4 bases; unmatched bases: 8. CDR3 in DNA: TGTGCCAGCAGCCCCAGACAGGGGAAGTACGAGCAGTACTTC. Translation gives CASSPRQGKYEQYF.

The rearrangement links TRBV6-5 to TRBJ2-3; a possible D gene is TRBD2 (6 bases). The CDR3 covers 14 residues. Trimming stripped 0 bases from V and 4 bases from J, with 8 bases between. Germline V CDR1 and CDR2: MNHEY, SVGAGI. The CDR3 sequence is CASSYSGEADTQYF. CDR3 DNA sequence: TGTGCCAGCAGTTACTCGGGGGAGGCAGATACGCAGTATTTT.

This rearrangement joins TRBV15 to TRBJ1-2; 8 nucleotides line up with TRBD1. The length of the CDR3 is 17 residues. CDR1 is LNHNV, CDR2 YYDKDF, per germline (reference sequence). The V segment lost 5 bases and the J segment 7 bases; nucleotides outside the gene matches: 18. CDR3 nucleotide sequence: TGTGCCACCAGCCGACCGCCGGGACAGGATCCTTGGGCTGGCTACACCTTC. Translating it yields CATSRPPGQDPWAGYTF.

This sequence joins TRBV27 and TRBJ2-5, with a possible D match to TRBD2 (5 bases). CDR3 size: 14 residues. Germline CDR1 MNHEY, CDR2 SMNVEV (reference sequence). V gave up 1 base and J gave up 5 bases, with 11 bases separating them. CDR3 residues: CASSLWSGSETQYF. CDR3 coding DNA: TGTGCCAGCAGTTTATGGTCGGGGTCGGAGACCCAGTACTTC.